These 12 T cell receptor beta chains share one sample of origin, sequenced in a study of CD8+CD57+ T cells in acquired aplastic anemia. The template used for profiling TCR beta VDJ and CDR3 was genomic DNA. TCRdb analysed the reads with MiXCR anew, one entry per CDR3 protein. The sample gives some 92,000 distinct CDR3 sequences, 55% to 70% of which show up once; more than 55% is in the top ten. Patients included in sequencing had previously demonstrated CD8+CD57+ cell expansion by flow cytometry. Sequenced input: sorted CD4+, CD8+, or CD8+CD57+ T cells (not recorded which) from PBMCs. The receptors originated from a human donor with aplastic anemia.

V usage is TRBV7-8 and J usage is TRBJ1-2; 7 nucleotides match TRBD1. The V gene's germline CDR1 is SGHVS and CDR2 FQNEAQ. Germline trimming cut 2 bases from V and 8 bases from J; bases unmatched to any gene: 8. The CDR3 is 14 amino acids. CDR3 amino acids: CASSLQGGVWGYTF. The CDR3 bases are TGTGCCAGCAGCTTACAGGGGGGAGTGTGGGGCTACACCTTC.

The rearrangement uses TRBV10-3 and TRBJ2-3; D is unclear. Trimming removed 5 bases from V and 9 bases from J, with 15 bases in between. Germline V CDR1 and CDR2: ENHRY, SYGVKD. The CDR3 runs 13 residues. The CDR3 here is CAISRGRGETQYF. The CDR3 DNA reads as TGTGCCATCAGTCGAGGTCGCGGAGAAACGCAGTATTTT.

This sequence joins TRBV10-3 and TRBJ1-3, with D perhaps matching TRBD1 (6 bases). Germline V gene data show CDR1 as ENHRY and CDR2 as SYGVKD. This CDR3 has 14 amino acids. The V gene lost 10 bases and the J gene lost 2 bases, with 15 bases spanning the gap. The CDR3 reads CASSRTVPGNTIYF. CDR3 coding DNA: TGTGCCAGCAGCAGGACAGTCCCTGGAAACACCATATATTTT.

The rearrangement joins TRBV11-1 to TRBJ1-2; maybe TRBD1 (5 bases). The CDR3 is 16 amino acids. V lost 2 bases, J lost 0 bases, and 13 bases lay in between. CDR1 and CDR2 (germline): SGHAT, FQDESV (reference sequence). The CDR3 here is CASSLQGSFSNYGYTF. The CDR3 bases are TGTGCCAGCAGCTTACAGGGAAGCTTTTCTAACTATGGCTACACCTTC.

The rearrangement links TRBV2 to TRBJ2-3; 7 positions agree with TRBD2. The germline V gene encodes CDR1 SNHLY and CDR2 FYNNEI. With V trimmed by 4 bases and J by 0 bases, 4 bases remained unmatched. The CDR3 covers 15 residues. CDR3 region: CASSVLAASTDTQYF. The CDR3 DNA reads as TGTGCCAGCAGTGTTCTAGCGGCTAGCACAGATACGCAGTATTTT.

This clonotype is a singleton in its sample. The chain joins TRBV24-1 to TRBJ2-3; 8 nucleotides align to TRBD1. This CDR3 is built from 12 residues. The germline CDR1 and CDR2 sequences are KGHDR and SFDVKD. V was pared by 10 bases and J by 6 bases, with 5 bases of the junction left unmatched. CDR3 sequence: CATGQGYDTQYF. The CDR3 DNA is TGTGCCACAGGACAGGGATACGATACGCAGTATTTT.

This clonotype was observed a few times. This chain connects TRBV20-1 to TRBJ2-5; D not resolved. With 0 bases removed from V and 4 bases from J, the gap between germline ends came to 3 bases. Per germline, CDR1 DFQATT and CDR2 SNEGSKA (reference sequence). This CDR3 region has 11 residues. The CDR3 reads CSARDRETQYF. The CDR3, as DNA: TGCAGTGCTAGAGATCGAGAGACCCAGTACTTC.

The chain joins TRBV20-1 to TRBJ1-2; tentative D call: TRBD1 (5 bases). V was shortened by 8 bases and J by 2 bases, with 12 bases between the two germline ends. CDR1 is DFQATT and CDR2 is SNEGSKA in the germline V gene (reference sequence). CDR3 size: 12 residues. The chain's CDR3 is CSTGQGNYGYTF. The CDR3 DNA reads as TGCAGTACCGGACAAGGGAACTATGGCTACACCTTC.

This clonotype came up a few times. The chain is built from TRBV6-1 and TRBJ2-3; D ambiguous. This CDR3 is 13 amino acids long. V dropped 3 bases and J dropped 1 base, with 5 bases sitting between them. CDR1 MNHNS and CDR2 SASEGT come from the germline V gene. The CDR3: CASSEGRTDTQYF. Written as DNA, the CDR3 is TGTGCCAGCAGTGAGGGCCGCACAGATACGCAGTATTTT.

This chain links TRBV20-1 with TRBJ2-6, with unresolved D. This CDR3 spans 19 amino acids. From germline, CDR1 is DFQATT and CDR2 SNEGSKA (reference sequence). V lost 0 bases to trimming and J lost 0 bases, with 18 bases between them. The CDR3 sequence is CSARDRVAGFSSGANVLTF. The CDR3 DNA sequence: TGCAGTGCTAGAGATCGAGTTGCAGGATTCTCCTCTGGGGCCAACGTCCTGACTTTC.

The rearrangement links TRBV20-1 to TRBJ1-6; D may be TRBD1 (5 bases). The germline V gene has CDR1 DFQATT and CDR2 SNEGSKA (reference sequence). Deletions cut 5 bases from V and 8 bases from J, with 22 bases between. The CDR3 runs 16 residues. CDR3 loop: CSAPTAGLALDSPLHF. As DNA, the CDR3 is TGCAGTGCTCCGACGGCAGGGTTGGCTCTGGATTCACCCCTCCACTTT.

Points on this clonotype: The germline gene is not matched at one end of the junction; a read error may be the cause. This rearrangement joins TRBV7-7 to TRBJ2-1; no clear D. This CDR3 has 14 amino acids. Germline CDR1 is SSHAT and CDR2 is FNYEAQ (reference sequence). This CDR3 reads CASSLDVTTNEQFF. In DNA, the CDR3 is TGTGCTAGCAGCTTAGACGTGACGACCAATGAGCAGTTCTTC.